The clone carrying this T cell receptor beta chain was picked up many times. The entry originates in a study of blood T cells in healthy people across ages. Then a second PCR, running about 6 to 11 cycles, was carried out with a sample-barcoded 5' primer and a J-beta primer mix. TCRdb reprocessed the 5' RACE reads via MiXCR and lists one record per CDR3 protein. The data hold hundreds of thousands of distinct CDR3 sequences, with more than 25% observed a single time. The source of this sequence is a woman older than 75 in good health. The sequenced material came from blood.

Written as DNA, the CDR3 is TGTGCCAGCAGTTTTCGGGGATCTGGGGCCAACGTCCTGACTTTC. This sequence encodes CASSFRGSGANVLTF. V gene TRBV12-3 or TRBV12-4 combines with J gene TRBJ2-6; possible D gene TRBD2, 5 bases. The CDR3 totals 15 residues. Trimming left V 3 bases short and J 1 base short, with 7 bases between.